What follows describes a single T cell receptor (beta chain). The protocol was immunoSEQ multiplex PCR, while the TCRdb copy is restricted to in-frame clones and leaves out a portion. The sample carries around 140,000 clones, under 95% recorded once. The source of the sample is a study of control samples from healthy donors and cancer patients. The CDR3 is 15 amino acids. Trimming left V 4 bases short and J 0 bases short, with 12 bases between. Per the germline V gene, CDR1 is SGHAT and CDR2 is FQNNGV. The sequenced material came from blood. The gene calls are TRBV11-2 and TRBJ1-1; D not certain. This sequence was found in a man between 40 and 49 years old in good health. DNA of the CDR3: TGTGCCAGCAGCTCTTCCCCGGTTGTGAACACTGAAGCTTTCTTT. It translates to CASSSSPVVNTEAFF. Drawing the rest from reference TRBV11-2 and TRBJ1-1, the complete variable domain is EAGVAQSPRYKIIEKRQSVAFWCNPISGHATLYWYQQILGQGPKLLIQFQNNGVVDDSQLPKDRFSAERLKGVDSTLKIQPAKLEDSAVYLCASSSSPVVNTEAFFGQGTRLTVV.